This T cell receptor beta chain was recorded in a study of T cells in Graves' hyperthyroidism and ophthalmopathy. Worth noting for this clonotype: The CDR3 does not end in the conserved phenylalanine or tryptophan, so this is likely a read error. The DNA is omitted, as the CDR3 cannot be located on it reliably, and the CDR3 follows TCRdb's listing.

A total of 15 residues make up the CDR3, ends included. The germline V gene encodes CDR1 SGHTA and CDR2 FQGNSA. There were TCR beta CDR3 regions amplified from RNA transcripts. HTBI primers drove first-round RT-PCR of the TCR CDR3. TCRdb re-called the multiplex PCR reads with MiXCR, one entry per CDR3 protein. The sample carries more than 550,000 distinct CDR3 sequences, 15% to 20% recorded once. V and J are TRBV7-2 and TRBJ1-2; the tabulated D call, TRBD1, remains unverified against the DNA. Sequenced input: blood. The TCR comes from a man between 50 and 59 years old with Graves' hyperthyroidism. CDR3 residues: CASSFSGTENYGFTV.